These 25 T cell receptor beta chains originate from one sample sequenced in a study of technical replicates of blood from a few donors. Produced via immunoSEQ multiplex PCR; TCRdb's table is partial and in-frame only. Among tens of thousands of clones listed, approximately 97% were seen once. The sequenced sample consisted of T cells isolated from PBMCs. The receptors here all came from a human donor in good health.

V and J are TRBV11-2 and TRBJ2-3, with 11 bases lining up with TRBD2. There are 15 residues in the CDR3. J lost 4 bases, V lost 5 bases, and 5 bases had no gene match. Germline V CDR1 and CDR2: SGHAT, FQNNGV. The CDR3 spells CASSGTSGRPDTQYF. The CDR3 DNA follows: TGTGCCAGCAGCGGAACTAGCGGGAGACCAGATACGCAGTATTTT.

This clone appeared a single time. This chain connects TRBV27 to TRBJ2-1; D is perhaps TRBD2 (5 bases). Looked up from germline, CDR1 is MNHEY and CDR2 is SMNVEV (reference sequence). The V and J ends lost 9 bases and 0 bases respectively, with 9 bases between them. The CDR3 totals 13 residues. CDR3 nucleotide sequence: TGTGCCAGTCGGGGTAGCTCCTACAATGAGCAGTTCTTC. It codes for CASRGSSYNEQFF.

This chain joins TRBV28 and TRBJ2-7; maybe TRBD1 (6 bases). The germline gives CDR1 MDHEN, CDR2 SYDVKM. The CDR3 is 12 amino acids. The V end was cut by 11 bases, the J end by 0 bases, with 11 bases between. DNA for the CDR3: TGTGCCCTCCAGGGGAGCTCCTACGAGCAGTACTTC. Translation gives CALQGSSYEQYF.

The chain carries TRBV19 and TRBJ2-5, with D perhaps matching TRBD1 (5 bases). The CDR3 sequence is 15 residues long. The germline CDR1 and CDR2 sequences are LNHDA and SQIVND (reference sequence). V lost 4 bases, J lost 5 bases, and 17 bases lay in between. CDR3 region: CASSTGGRVGETQYF. CDR3 DNA: TGTGCCAGTAGTACTGGCGGCAGGGTTGGGGAGACCCAGTACTTC.

This chain uses TRBV11-3 with TRBJ1-1, with D perhaps TRBD1 (5 bases). CDR3 length: 13 amino acids. The germline gives CDR1 SGHNT, CDR2 YENEEA. The V end lost 0 bases, the J end lost 4 bases, and 6 bases lay between the germline ends. The CDR3 reads CASSLDRVTEAFF. The CDR3, as DNA: TGTGCCAGCAGCTTAGACAGGGTCACTGAAGCTTTCTTT. The full variable domain, completed using reference TRBV11-3 and TRBJ1-1, is EAGVVQSPRYKIIEKKQPVAFWCNPISGHNTLYWYLQNLGQGPELLIRYENEEAVDDSQLPKDRFSAERLKGVDSTLKIQPAELGDSAVYLCASSLDRVTEAFFGQGTRLTVV.

The V gene is TRBV9, the J gene TRBJ2-2; D might be TRBD1 (5 bases). This CDR3 comprises 14 residues. V was pared by 4 bases and J by 6 bases, with 13 bases between. Germline V CDR1 and CDR2: SGDLS, YYNGEE. The CDR3 reads CASSPTGTSGELFF. CDR3 sequence (DNA): TGTGCCAGCAGCCCAACAGGAACATCCGGGGAGCTGTTTTTT.

The gene calls are TRBV14 and TRBJ2-5, with D possibly matching TRBD2 (7 bases). V shed 0 bases and J shed 2 bases, with 13 bases lying between them. The V gene's germline CDR1 is SGHDN and CDR2 FVKESK. This CDR3 spans 16 amino acids. This CDR3 reads CASSQDRGARQETQYF. The DNA of the CDR3 is TGTGCCAGCAGCCAAGATCGGGGGGCACGGCAAGAGACCCAGTACTTC.

The genes are TRBV5-1 and TRBJ1-3, with no clear D. V was cut by 0 bases and J by 2 bases, with 9 bases left in between. CDR1 and CDR2 (germline): SGHRS, YFSETQ. This CDR3 has 15 amino acids. CDR3 amino acids: CASSLAGLTGNTIYF. The CDR3 bases are TGCGCCAGCAGCTTGGCGGGTTTAACTGGAAACACCATATATTTT.

This clone was counted once. The chain links TRBV28 to TRBJ2-7; tentative D call: TRBD2 (6 bases). Germline V gene data show CDR1 as MDHEN and CDR2 as SYDVKM. V lost 1 base, J lost 0 bases, and 10 bases lay in between. The CDR3 extends over 15 amino acids. Here the CDR3 reads CASSLSDGSSYEQYF. The CDR3 nucleotides read TGTGCCAGCAGTTTATCGGACGGGAGCTCCTACGAGCAGTACTTC.

As concerns this clone: One end of the junction fails to match germline, which may point to a read error. This chain joins TRBV7-2 and TRBJ2-7; a weak D match, TRBD2 (5 bases). The germline V gene encodes CDR1 SGHTA and CDR2 FQGNSA. The CDR3 has 13 residues. In DNA form, the CDR3 reads TGTGCCAGCAGCTTAGGTCCCTCCGTCGGGGAAAACTTC. This translates into CASSLGPSVGENF.

This chain uses TRBV19 with TRBJ1-6, with D perhaps matching TRBD1 (6 bases). The CDR3 extends over 18 amino acids. V was trimmed by 4 bases and J by 8 bases, leaving 24 bases between them. Germline V CDR1 and CDR2: LNHDA, SQIVND (reference sequence). The CDR3 DNA reads TGTGCCAGTAGTACGTACTACAGGGCCGGTCTCATGGATTCACCCCTCCACTTT. Residues: CASSTYYRAGLMDSPLHF. The full variable domain, its missing parts supplied by reference TRBV19 and TRBJ1-6, is DGGITQSPKYLFRKEGQNVTLSCEQNLNHDAMYWYRQDPGQGLRLIYYSQIVNDFQKGDIAEGYSVSREKKESFPLTVTSAQKNPTAFYLCASSTYYRAGLMDSPLHFGNGTRLTVT.

The V and J genes are TRBV11-3 and TRBJ1-1; a weak D match, TRBD1 (6 bases). The V end lost 6 bases, the J end lost 0 bases, and 14 bases lay between the germline ends. The CDR3 extends over 15 amino acids. Per germline, CDR1 SGHNT and CDR2 YENEEA. DNA for the CDR3: TGTGCCAGCAGACCTACAGGGATTGTGAACACTGAAGCTTTCTTT. Translating gives CASRPTGIVNTEAFF.

This clone was counted once. The genes are TRBV28 and TRBJ1-2; 9 nucleotides agree with TRBD1. V trimming: 6 bases; J trimming: 4 bases; junction bases outside the gene matches: 15. The germline CDR1 and CDR2 sequences are MDHEN and SYDVKM. The CDR3 consists of 17 residues. This chain's CDR3 is CASSPSPIWGQGYGYTF. The CDR3 DNA reads as TGTGCCAGCAGCCCCTCCCCAATTTGGGGACAGGGCTATGGCTACACCTTC.

This chain connects TRBV7-9 to TRBJ1-1; TRBD1 is a possible D gene (5 bases). The CDR3 has 11 amino acids. The V gene lost 6 bases and the J gene lost 8 bases, with 10 bases spanning the gap. Germline V gene lookup returns CDR1 SEHNR and CDR2 FQNEAQ (reference sequence). The CDR3 region has the DNA TGTGCCAGCAGAGTACAGGTAGAAGCTTTCTTT. It yields the protein CASRVQVEAFF.

The chain carries TRBV6-5 and TRBJ2-6; tentatively, D is TRBD1 (5 bases). Trimming removed 4 bases at V and 4 bases at J, with 14 bases between. The CDR3 is made up of 16 amino acids. Germline values: CDR1 MNHEY, CDR2 SVGAGI. The CDR3 region has the DNA TGTGCCAGCAGTTGGCAAGGGGTGTCCGGGGCCAACGTCCTGACTTTC. Its protein product is CASSWQGVSGANVLTF.

The rearrangement links TRBV6-5 to TRBJ1-2; unclear D gene. V gave up 2 bases and J gave up 5 bases, with 15 bases separating them. The CDR3 covers 15 residues. The germline V gene encodes CDR1 MNHEY and CDR2 SVGAGI. The CDR3 region has the DNA TGTGCCAGCAGTTACATTGGGGAGGGTGGGTATGGCTACACCTTC. This sequence encodes CASSYIGEGGYGYTF.

The gene calls are TRBV30 and TRBJ2-7; TRBD1 agrees at 10 bases. Germline lookup yields CDR1 GTSNPN and CDR2 SVGIG (reference sequence). This CDR3 has 17 amino acids. J was trimmed by 6 bases and V by 1 base; bases with no gene match: 15. This CDR3 is CAWSGDRGRVSPGEQYF. In DNA, the CDR3 is TGTGCCTGGAGTGGGGACAGGGGAAGAGTCTCGCCGGGCGAGCAGTACTTC.

This chain links TRBV19 with TRBJ2-5; TRBD2 agrees at 10 bases. The V segment lost 8 bases and the J segment 4 bases; nucleotides outside the gene matches: 10. The CDR3 extends over 15 amino acids. Germline CDR1 is LNHDA and CDR2 is SQIVND (reference sequence). This CDR3 reads CASGAGGFNRETQYF. CDR3 sequence (DNA): TGTGCCAGTGGAGCGGGAGGGTTCAATCGAGAGACCCAGTACTTC.

This clone showed up just once. This rearrangement joins TRBV4-1 to TRBJ1-2, with D possibly TRBD1 on 6 matching bases. The V end was cut by 3 bases, the J end by 4 bases, with 15 bases between. Germline V gives CDR1 MGHRA, CDR2 YSYEKL. CDR3 length: 15 amino acids. The CDR3 region has the DNA TGCGCCAGCAGCCAGGAAGAACAGGGACCCTATGGCTACACCTTC. Translating it yields CASSQEEQGPYGYTF.

J is TRBJ1-3 and V is TRBV5-1; D is unclear. The CDR3 sequence is 16 residues long. The V gene's germline CDR1 is SGHRS and CDR2 YFSETQ. Between the trimmed V and J ends, which lost 4 bases and 0 bases, there was a span of 14 bases. The CDR3 nucleotides read TGCGCCAGCAGCACTAAGACGGCATTCTCTGGAAACACCATATATTTT. This codes for CASSTKTAFSGNTIYF. The full variable domain, in which reference TRBV5-1 and TRBJ1-3 provide the parts outside the CDR3, is KAGVTQTPRYLIKTRGQQVTLSCSPISGHRSVSWYQQTPGQGLQFLFEYFSETQRNKGNFPGRFSGRQFSNSRSEMNVSTLELGDSALYLCASSTKTAFSGNTIYFGEGSWLTVV.

This clone showed up just once. The chain links TRBV6-5 to TRBJ2-7, with a weak D call TRBD1 (6 bases). Trimming removed 6 bases at V and 7 bases at J, with 16 bases between. CDR1 is MNHEY and CDR2 is SVGAGI in the germline V gene. The CDR3 length is 13 residues. Here the CDR3 DNA reads TGTGCCAGCAGGCAGCCATCAAGGGGGGAGCAGTACTTC. Translated: CASRQPSRGEQYF.

The chain recombines TRBV13 with TRBJ2-7, with TRBD1 matching over 8 bases. The CDR3 extends over 14 amino acids. V shed 5 bases, J shed 1 base, and the junction held 4 bases outside the gene matches. Germline V CDR1 and CDR2: PRHDT, FYEKMQ (reference sequence). The DNA of the CDR3 is TGTGCCAGCAGCCGGACAGGGCCTTCCTACGAGCAGTACTTC. Protein: CASSRTGPSYEQYF. The full variable domain, in which reference TRBV13 and TRBJ2-7 provide the parts outside the CDR3, is AAGVIQSPRHLIKEKRETATLKCYPIPRHDTVYWYQQGPGQDPQFLISFYEKMQSDKGSIPDRFSAQQFSDYHSELNMSSLELGDSALYFCASSRTGPSYEQYFGPGTRLTVT.

The chain uses TRBV28 and TRBJ1-5; tentatively, D is TRBD1 (5 bases). This CDR3 comprises 16 residues. Per the germline V gene, CDR1 is MDHEN and CDR2 is SYDVKM. Trimming cost V 7 bases and J 2 bases, with 18 bases left between them. CDR3 nucleotides: TGTGCCAGCATATCGGCGCAGGGTATGGGCAATCAGCCCCAGCATTTT. Encoded protein: CASISAQGMGNQPQHF.

The chain links TRBV5-1 to TRBJ1-5; D is unclear. The V gene's germline CDR1 is SGHRS and CDR2 YFSETQ. This CDR3 comprises 14 residues. Trimming pared 4 bases from V and 0 bases from J, leaving 8 bases between. The CDR3 sequence: CASSEGVSNQPQHF. The CDR3 coding sequence is TGCGCCAGCAGCGAGGGTGTTAGCAATCAGCCCCAGCATTTT.

The rearrangement links TRBV4-1 to TRBJ1-1, with TRBD1 identical over 8 bases. The CDR3 is made up of 16 amino acids. From germline, CDR1 is MGHRA and CDR2 YSYEKL. V shed 0 bases, J shed 1 base, and the junction held 4 bases outside the gene matches. The CDR3 DNA reads as TGCGCCAGCAGCCAAGACGGGACAGGAAAGAACACTGAAGCTTTCTTT. It codes for CASSQDGTGKNTEAFF.